One sample yielded the 9 T cell receptor beta chains listed below, sequenced in a study of human CD8 memory T cell subsets. UMI-labeled 5' RACE was used, and it produced the TCR beta libraries. TCRdb processed the 5' RACE reads again and assigns one entry to each CDR3 protein, with no DNA. Recorded here are about 17,000 distinct CDR3 sequences; the top ten clones represent 5% to 6.5%. The sample comprised CD8+ stem-like memory T cells (TSCM and TCM) sorted from PBMCs. The subset denotes: stem-like memory CD8 T cells (TSTEM), CCR7+ PD-1- TIGIT-. These receptors all stem from a human donor in good health.

Measured by frequency, this clonotype is medium-sized. The V call is TRBV2, the J call TRBJ2-2; without DNA, the TCRdb call of TRBD1 cannot be checked. The CDR3 spans 13 residues. Germline assignment: CDR1 SNHLY and CDR2 FYNNEI. CDR3 sequence: CASSEQGTGELFF.

The V gene is TRBV6-6, the J gene TRBJ2-1; without DNA, the TCRdb call of TRBD2 cannot be checked. In germline, CDR1 is MNHNY, CDR2 SVGAGI (reference sequence). This CDR3 is 15 amino acids long. The CDR3 spells CASSWELAGREEQFF.

The chain uses TRBV28 and TRBJ2-1. The V gene's germline CDR1 is MDHEN and CDR2 SYDVKM. The CDR3 consists of 12 residues. The CDR3 loop reads CASRLSYNEQFF.

The V call is TRBV11-2, the J call TRBJ1-1; lacking DNA, the TRBD1 call made by TCRdb goes unchecked. The germline V gene encodes CDR1 SGHAT and CDR2 FQNNGV. This CDR3 comprises 13 residues. CDR3: CASSLVAGAEAFF.

This clonotype is labeled medium-sized based on frequency. This chain uses TRBV7-2 with TRBJ2-5; TCRdb indicates TRBD1, and absent DNA this call remains unverified. The CDR3 is 15 amino acids. Germline V gene data show CDR1 as SGHTA and CDR2 as FQGNSA. The CDR3 spells CASSSGQGIKETQYF.

Judged by frequency, this clonotype is medium-sized (0.01 to 0.1%). This sequence joins TRBV29-1 and TRBJ1-2; TCRdb picks TRBD1, but there is no DNA to check that call. This CDR3 has 12 residues. The germline V gene has CDR1 SQVTM and CDR2 ANQGSEA. Here the CDR3 reads CSVPGTGNGYTF.

The chain joins TRBV28 to TRBJ2-7; TCRdb's D call, TRBD1, is unchecked because there is no DNA. The germline V gene has CDR1 MDHEN and CDR2 SYDVKM. The CDR3 is 19 amino acids. CDR3 in amino acids: CASSTAGPDRVGYIDEQYF.

The V and J genes are TRBV20-1 and TRBJ2-1. Germline values: CDR1 DFQATT, CDR2 SNEGSKA (reference sequence). The CDR3 spans 13 residues. CDR3 in amino acids: CSARARSYNEQFF.

Its frequency marks this clonotype as medium-sized (0.01 to 0.1%). This chain joins TRBV11-2 and TRBJ2-1; absent DNA, TCRdb's TRBD2 call cannot be checked. The CDR3 has 16 residues. The germline CDR1 and CDR2 sequences are SGHAT and FQNNGV. Here the CDR3 reads CASSDSGGSRESEQFF.